The rows below give T cell receptor beta chains drawn from one sample of a study of blood T cell repertoires in COVID-19. The assay was immunoSEQ multiplex PCR, and TCRdb's table has in-frame clones only and misses some. The sample records more than 85,000 clones, about 81% being singletons. Input material: peripheral blood. These receptors were obtained from an older woman with acute or convalescent COVID-19. Each CDR3 is given with its conserved first and last residue. D genes are given only for firm matches. Expanded clones get a size class; other rows say once, few or many, or leave the size out.

NA	TRBJ2-7	NA	TRBV5-1	TGCGCCAGCAGTTGGGCCGGGACTGGCCCCTACGAGCAGTACTTC	CASSWAGTGPYEQYF
once	TRBJ1-6	NA	TRBV2	TGTGCCAGCAGGAGACAGGTTGGCTCCTATAATTCACCCCTCCACTTT	CASRRQVGSYNSPLHF
NA	TRBJ1-4	TRBD1	TRBV6-6	TGTGCCAGCAGTTCGCGGACAGGGGCGGCTAATGAAAAACTGTTTTTT	CASSSRTGAANEKLFF
NA	TRBJ1-3	TRBD1	TRBV2	TGTGCCAGCAGCGAAACCCGACAGGGGGCTAGTGGAAACACCATATATTTT	CASSETRQGASGNTIYF
once	TRBJ2-1	TRBD2	TRBV5-1	TGCGCCAGCACGATGGCTAGCGGATCCTACAATGAGCAGTTCTTC	CASTMASGSYNEQFF
NA	TRBJ1-1	NA	TRBV29-1	TGCAGCGTTCGGAGGACAGAGGGTAACACTGAAGCTTTCTTT	CSVRRTEGNTEAFF
few	TRBJ2-6	NA	TRBV4-1	TGCGCCAGCAGCCATCGAGGGCCCGGGGCCAACGTCCTGACTTTC	CASSHRGPGANVLTF
NA	TRBJ2-5	TRBD1	TRBV3-1/TRBV3-2	TGTGCCAGCAGCCATTACGACAGGGGGCCTCAAGAGACCCAGTACTTC	CASSHYDRGPQETQYF
NA	TRBJ1-2	TRBD1	TRBV5-8	TGTGCCAGCAGCCCGGGACAGGCCCCGGGGGGCTACACCTTC	CASSPGQAPGGYTF
few	TRBJ1-6	NA	TRBV2	TGTGCCGGACGTGAACAGGTATATCATTCACCCCTCCACTTT	CAGREQVYHSPLHF
NA	TRBJ1-5	TRBD1	TRBV30	TGTGCCTGGAGTGACGGGACAGGGTCGGGTCAGCCCCAGCATTTT	CAWSDGTGSGQPQHF
NA	TRBJ2-7	NA	TRBV29-1	TGCAGCGTTGCACGGACGGGGTACCGTTCAGAGCAGTACTTC	CSVARTGYRSEQYF
many	TRBJ2-1	NA	TRBV2	TGTGCCAGCAGTACGGACATGGCTGAGCAGTTCTTC	CASSTDMAEQFF
NA	TRBJ1-1	NA	TRBV5-6	TGTGCCAGCAGCAAGGACACGAACACTGAAGCTTTCTTT	CASSKDTNTEAFF
NA	TRBJ2-5	TRBD1	TRBV25-1	TGTGCCAGCAGTGGCCTGGGACAGCCTAGAGGAGAGACCCAGTACTTC	CASSGLGQPRGETQYF
NA	TRBJ2-7	TRBD1	TRBV30	TGTGCCTGGGGCCCGGGACAGGGTATCTACGAGCAGTACTTC	CAWGPGQGIYEQYF
NA	TRBJ2-3	NA	TRBV7-9	TGTGCCAGCAGCTCCGCGGGGGCTACGACAGATACGCAGTATTTT	CASSSAGATTDTQYF
NA	TRBJ1-2	NA	TRBV3-1/TRBV3-2	TGTGCCAGCAGCCAACAGGGGCTGTATGGCTACACCTTC	CASSQQGLYGYTF
NA	TRBJ2-2	TRBD2	TRBV7-2	TGTGCCAGCAGTGCTAGCGGGGCTACCGGGGAGCTGTTTTTT	CASSASGATGELFF
once	TRBJ2-3	NA	TRBV6-5	TGTGCCAGCAGGGAGACTGCAGATACGCAGTATTTT	CASRETADTQYF
few	TRBJ2-1	TRBD2	TRBV18	TGTGCCAGCTCACCTCCTAGCGGGGGGCTGACATACAATGAGCAGTTCTTC	CASSPPSGGLTYNEQFF
NA	TRBJ1-5	NA	TRBV10-1	TGCGCCAGCAGTGAAACTCGACAGGTGCCCCAGCCCCAGCATTTT	CASSETRQVPQPQHF
NA	TRBJ1-5	NA	TRBV4-2	TGTGCCAGCAGCCAAGAGACAAGCAATCAGCCCCAGCATTTT	CASSQETSNQPQHF
once	TRBJ2-5	NA	TRBV9	TGTGCCAGCAGCGTAGCGGGGAGGCAAGAGACCCAGTACTTC	CASSVAGRQETQYF
NA	TRBJ2-7	TRBD2	TRBV19	TGTGCCAGTAGTATCCGTCTAGCGGGGAACTCCTACGAGCAGTACTTC	CASSIRLAGNSYEQYF
NA	TRBJ1-2	NA	TRBV7-8	TGTGCCAGCAGCCCCGGAGGATCAGTCTATGGCTACACCTTC	CASSPGGSVYGYTF
once	TRBJ1-2	NA	TRBV20-1	TGCAGTGCTGGTGGACAGTTAAACTATGGCTACACCTTC	CSAGGQLNYGYTF
NA	TRBJ1-3	NA	TRBV13	TGTGCCAGCAGCTCACCACAGGCCCGTGTTGGAAACACCATATATTTT	CASSSPQARVGNTIYF
NA	TRBJ1-1	TRBD1	TRBV5-1	TGCGCCAGCAGCGTACTACAGGGGCAGAACACTGAAGCTTTCTTT	CASSVLQGQNTEAFF
NA	TRBJ1-1	TRBD1	TRBV7-9	TGTGCCAGCAGAAATGGACAGGGGAACACTGAAGCTTTCTTT	CASRNGQGNTEAFF
once	TRBJ2-3	NA	TRBV30	TGTGCCTGGGTACCCGTGGGTGGGGGGGCCTCCTCTTTTACGCAGTATTTT	CAWVPVGGGASSFTQYF
few	TRBJ2-2	TRBD1	TRBV6-5	TGTGCCAGCACCCCCGGGACAGGGTACGACGGGGAGCTGTTTTTT	CASTPGTGYDGELFF
NA	TRBJ1-1	TRBD1	TRBV18	TGTGCCAGCTCAGACAGGGAGAGAACTGAAGCTTTCTTT	CASSDRERTEAFF
NA	TRBJ2-7	TRBD1	TRBV6-5	TGTGCCAGCAGTTCAGTTCGGACAGGGACCTACGAGCAGTACTTC	CASSSVRTGTYEQYF
NA	TRBJ2-1	TRBD1	TRBV29-1	TGCAGCGTTATCGACAGGGGCTCCTCTGAGCAGTTCTTC	CSVIDRGSSEQFF
few	TRBJ1-5	NA	TRBV2	TGTGCCAGCATTGGGCAGGGAGGTCAGCCCCAGCATTTT	CASIGQGGQPQHF
few	TRBJ2-2	TRBD1	TRBV6-6	TGTGCCAGCAGGAGGGGACAGGGGAACACCGGGGAGCTGTTTTTT	CASRRGQGNTGELFF
once	TRBJ2-7	TRBD2	TRBV2	TGTGCCAGCAGTGAGAATAGCGGGGTTTCCTACGAGCAGTACTTC	CASSENSGVSYEQYF
once	TRBJ1-1	NA	TRBV25-1	TGTGCCAGCAGTGAAGTAGGGGAGGGAAACACTGAAGCTTTCTTT	CASSEVGEGNTEAFF
few	TRBJ1-4	TRBD1	TRBV29-1	TGCAGCGTTGAGGAGCCTGGGACAGGGAATGAAAAACTGTTTTTT	CSVEEPGTGNEKLFF
NA	TRBJ1-6	TRBD1	TRBV27	TGTGCCAGCAGTTTACCGGGACAGAATTCACCCCTCCACTTT	CASSLPGQNSPLHF
NA	TRBJ1-1	TRBD1	TRBV30	TGTGCCTGCACCCGGACAGGAACCACTGAAGCTTTCTTT	CACTRTGTTEAFF
NA	TRBJ1-3	NA	TRBV3-1/TRBV3-2	TGTGCCAGCAGCCGAGACTCAGGGGCCTCTGGAAACACCATATATTTT	CASSRDSGASGNTIYF
NA	TRBJ2-7	TRBD2	TRBV19	TGTGCCAGTAGCGGACTAGCGGGGCAGGAGCAGTACTTC	CASSGLAGQEQYF
NA	TRBJ2-5	NA	TRBV14	TGTGCCAGCAGCCAAGTTTTATTTCAAGAGACCCAGTACTTC	CASSQVLFQETQYF
NA	TRBJ2-7	TRBD1	TRBV19	TGTGCCAGTAGTATTCGACAGGGTTATGAGCAGTACTTC	CASSIRQGYEQYF
NA	TRBJ2-7	NA	TRBV29-1	TGCAGCGTCCGCGACAGAAACTACGAGCAGTACTTC	CSVRDRNYEQYF
NA	TRBJ1-5	NA	TRBV6-5	TGTGCCAGCGGCCGGGGAGAGCCCCAGCATTTT	CASGRGEPQHF
NA	TRBJ1-1	NA	TRBV29-1	TGCAGCGTACAGACAGCCTTGAACACTGAAGCTTTCTTT	CSVQTALNTEAFF